One sample yielded the 31 T cell receptor beta chains listed below, sequenced in a study of T cells in women clearing cervical HPV infection. TCRdb's table, derived via immunoSEQ multiplex PCR, lists solely in-frame clones and lacks some. The sample yields approximately 33,000 clones, of which the top ten take up approximately 8.4%. Sequenced sample: blood buffy coat. The receptor set was obtained from a woman aged 18 to 75 with a cervical HPV16 infection that either progressed to CIN3+ or cleared (not recorded which).

Comments on this clone: Read sequence stops 3 residues before the CDR3 end, and the germline J gene provides the missing end. The chain uses TRBV7-3 and TRBJ1-2; D not resolved. This CDR3 region has 13 residues. Germline loops: CDR1 SGHTA, CDR2 FQGTGA. Incomplete CDR3 DNA: TGTGCCAGCAGCTCAGACCCTAGCAATGAC. Translation gives CASSSDPSND. The full CDR3 protein reads CASSSDPSNDYTF.

On this clone: The CDR3 is cut off 3 residues early in the read; its end comes from the germline J gene. The chain employs TRBV7-6 and TRBJ1-6; D call uncertain. V was pared by 5 bases and J by 6 bases, with 14 bases between. The germline V gene encodes CDR1 SGHVS and CDR2 FNYEAQ. This CDR3 has 15 amino acids. The CDR3 region is CASSPVIRGNSPLHF. The covered CDR3 bases are TGTGCCAGCAGCCCGGTGATCCGCGGTAATTCACCC.

As to this clone: From the germline J gene comes the end of the CDR3, since the read stops 3 residues before it. The V gene is TRBV7-9, the J gene TRBJ1-2, with D possibly matching TRBD1 (5 bases). This CDR3 region has 15 residues. Germline V gene data show CDR1 as SEHNR and CDR2 as FQNEAQ (reference sequence). Incomplete CDR3 DNA: TGTGCCAGCAGCTTAGCGGTGGGGCAAGTAAACATC. Protein product: CASSLAVGQVNI. The CDR3 in full is CASSLAVGQVNIYTF.

Of note for this clone: The sequence runs out 3 residues before the end of the CDR3; the remainder is reconstructed from the germline J gene. This chain uses TRBV7-3 with TRBJ1-1; 9 bases match TRBD1. Germline CDR1 reads SGHTA; CDR2 reads FQGTGA. V lost 5 bases, J lost 5 bases, and 6 bases stayed unmatched. The CDR3 covers 14 residues. The sequenced part of the CDR3 DNA is TGTGCCAGCAGCCCGGGACAGGGATGGACTGAA. This translates into CASSPGQGWTE. The CDR3 in its entirety is CASSPGQGWTEAFF. Full variable domain (remainder filled in from reference TRBV7-3 and TRBJ1-1): GAGVSQTPSNKVTEKGKYVELRCDPISGHTALYWYRQSLGQGPEFLIYFQGTGAADDSGLPNDRFFAVRPEGSVSTLKIQRTERGDSAVYLCASSPGQGWTEAFFGQGTRLTVV.

The sequenced part of the CDR3 DNA is TGTGCCAGCAGCTTCTTCGGGGAGAAGACG. It codes for CASSFFGEKT. The entire CDR3 reads CASSFFGEKTQYF. This chain joins TRBV7-2 and TRBJ2-3; tentative D call: TRBD2 (5 bases). The read ends 3 residues early relative to the CDR3; the germline J gene fills the gap. CDR1 is SGHTA and CDR2 is FQGNSA in the germline V gene. This CDR3 is 13 amino acids long.

The sequenced CDR3 bases are TGTGCCAGCAGCCGTGGGACTTGGGTAGGAAAGACG. It encodes CASSRGTWVGKT. Given in full, the CDR3 is CASSRGTWVGKTQYF. The chain uses TRBV7-2 and TRBJ2-3, with D perhaps matching TRBD2 (6 bases). The CDR3 end falls 3 residues outside the read, so it is completed with the germline J gene. The germline gives CDR1 SGHTA, CDR2 FQGNSA. The CDR3 length is 15 residues.

Details on this clone: The read ends 3 residues before the CDR3 terminus; that terminus is restored from the germline J gene. The genes are TRBV20-1 and TRBJ2-2, with 15 bases matching TRBD2. The CDR3 totals 16 residues. From germline, CDR1 is DFQATT and CDR2 SNEGSKA (reference sequence). V was pared by 6 bases and J by 4 bases, with 6 bases of the junction left unmatched. The covered CDR3 bases are TGCAGTGCAGGACTAGCGGGAGGGAAACTCACCGGGGAG. Its protein is CSAGLAGGKLTGE. From start to end, the CDR3 is CSAGLAGGKLTGELFF.

This clone ranks as medium-sized in terms of frequency. This chain's CDR3 is CASSLARGTGNYGYTF. CDR3 bases read: TGTGCCAGCAGCTTAGCGAGGGGGACAGGGAACTATGGC. V gene TRBV7-2 combines with J gene TRBJ1-2, with 9 bases matching TRBD1. The CDR3 end is not reached by the read, which stops 3 residues before it; the germline J gene fills it in. The CDR3 runs to 16 residues. V was clipped by 0 bases and J by 2 bases; unmatched bases: 4. The germline V gene encodes CDR1 SGHTA and CDR2 FQGNSA.

The CDR3 sequence is CSAREPLGQTGNTIYF. The covered CDR3 bases are TGCAGTGCTAGAGAGCCCTTAGGACAGACTGGAAACACC. The chain employs TRBV20-1 and TRBJ1-3; TRBD1 is a possible D gene (6 bases). The read ends 3 residues early relative to the CDR3; the germline J gene fills the gap. This CDR3 region has 16 residues. The germline CDR1 and CDR2 sequences are DFQATT and SNEGSKA (reference sequence). The ends were cut back, 0 bases at V and 2 bases at J, with 14 bases in the middle.

Comments on this clone: The DNA ends 3 residues before the CDR3 does, and the rest of the CDR3 is filled in from the germline J gene. This rearrangement joins TRBV7-9 to TRBJ1-2, with D tentatively TRBD1 (5 bases). The CDR3 length is 14 residues. V was pared by 5 bases and J by 7 bases, with 17 bases between. The germline V gene encodes CDR1 SEHNR and CDR2 FQNEAQ (reference sequence). CDR3 DNA, as far as it was read: TGTGCCAGCAGCAAGATAAGTGCGGGGGTTGGC. It translates to CASSKISAGVG. The whole CDR3 protein is CASSKISAGVGYTF.

CDR3 bases read: TGCAGTGCTGAAAATCTAAGACAGGGGTCCTACGAG. Its translation is CSAENLRQGSYE. The entire CDR3 protein is CSAENLRQGSYEQYF. This chain links TRBV20-1 with TRBJ2-7; TRBD1 matches 8 bases. The read ends 3 residues before the CDR3 terminus; that terminus is restored from the germline J gene. CDR3 size: 15 residues. Trimming at V came to 5 bases and at J to 1 base, leaving 10 bases not matched to a gene. Germline CDR1 reads DFQATT; CDR2 reads SNEGSKA (reference sequence).

On this clone itself: The read terminates 3 residues ahead of where the CDR3 ends, so the germline J gene completes it. This sequence joins TRBV2 and TRBJ1-1; D gene ambiguous. From germline, CDR1 is SNHLY and CDR2 FYNNEI. The CDR3 is 14 residues long. Trimming stripped 5 bases from V and 6 bases from J, with 16 bases between. The CDR3 protein is CASSTDYQKAEAFF. Incomplete CDR3 DNA: TGTGCCAGCAGTACGGACTATCAGAAGGCTGAA. The full variable domain, its missing parts supplied by reference TRBV2 and TRBJ1-1, is EPEVTQTPSHQVTQMGQEVILRCVPISNHLYFYWYRQILGQKVEFLVSFYNNEISEKSEIFDDQFSVERPDGSNFTLKIRSTKLEDSAMYFCASSTDYQKAEAFFGQGTRLTVV.

About this clone: With the read ending 3 residues before the CDR3 end, the germline J gene is used to fill in that end. The chain carries TRBV7-3 and TRBJ2-3; 7 bases fit TRBD1. CDR1 and CDR2 (germline): SGHTA, FQGTGA. The CDR3 runs 14 residues. The V segment lost 2 bases and the J segment 4 bases; nucleotides outside the gene matches: 3. The sequenced CDR3 bases are TGTGCCAGCAGCTTATTTCAGGGGGCAGATACG. Translated, it gives CASSLFQGADT. The CDR3 in its entirety is CASSLFQGADTQYF.

CDR3 protein: CASSLVGGGNTEAFF. CDR3 bases read: TGTGCCAGCAGCTTAGTTGGGGGCGGGAACACTGAA. The genes are TRBV11-2 and TRBJ1-1; weak D call: TRBD1 (6 bases). The CDR3 extends 3 residues past the end of the read, so its final part is completed from the germline J gene. Germline CDR1 is SGHAT and CDR2 is FQNNGV. There are 15 residues in the CDR3. Trimming removed 1 base at V and 1 base at J, with 10 bases between.

Worth noting for this clone: The missing CDR3 end, 3 residues past where the read stops, is filled in from the germline J gene. The V call is TRBV14, the J call TRBJ2-2, with 7 bases aligning to TRBD1. The CDR3 is made up of 15 amino acids. The germline gives CDR1 SGHDN, CDR2 FVKESK. With 6 bases clipped from V and 6 bases from J, the junction kept 10 bases outside the gene matches. The CDR3 sequence is CASRQGDQAAGELFF. The CDR3 bases that were read are TGTGCCAGCAGGCAGGGGGACCAGGCGGCCGGGGAG.

Notes on this clone: An end of the junction does not agree with germline; a read error may underlie this. The read ends 3 residues shy of where the CDR3 ends; the end is completed using the germline J gene. The chain joins TRBV4-2 to TRBJ2-3; 14 nucleotides align to TRBD2. CDR1 and CDR2 from the germline V gene are LGHNA and YNFKEQ. The CDR3 length is 18 residues. The DNA read from the CDR3 is TGCGCCAGCAGCCAAGGACTAGCGGGGGGTCCTCTAGGAGATACG. Translating gives CASSQGLAGGPLGDT. The entire CDR3 protein reads CASSQGLAGGPLGDTQYF.

As to this clone: Read coverage stops 3 residues before the CDR3 terminus; the germline J gene supplies the remainder. The J gene is TRBJ1-6, the V gene TRBV7-3, with D possibly being TRBD1 (5 bases). This CDR3 has 14 amino acids. Germline V gene sequence: CDR1 SGHTA, CDR2 FQGTGA. CDR3 region: CASSLGQGEFPLHF. CDR3 DNA, as far as it was read: TGTGCCAGCAGCTTAGGTCAGGGAGAGTTTCCC.

Notes on this clone: The CDR3 goes on 3 residues after the read ends, and that part is filled in from the germline J gene. The chain combines TRBV12-3 or TRBV12-4 with TRBJ2-7; TRBD1 agrees at 9 bases. J lost 0 bases, V lost 6 bases, and 6 bases had no gene match. This CDR3 region has 15 residues. The CDR3 reads CASSFKTGGSYEQYF. The covered CDR3 bases are TGTGCCAGCAGCTTTAAGACAGGGGGCTCCTACGAG.

Details on this clone: The CDR3 end is not reached by the read, which stops 3 residues before it; the germline J gene fills it in. The chain has TRBV9 and TRBJ2-7; D not certain. Germline CDR1 is SGDLS and CDR2 is YYNGEE. V was clipped by 4 bases and J by 0 bases, with 8 bases between them. The CDR3 has 13 residues. The part of the CDR3 DNA that was read is TGTGCCAGCAGCCCCACCTACTCCTACGAG. This gives the protein CASSPTYSYE. The full-length CDR3 reads as CASSPTYSYEQYF.

Details on this clone: The CDR3 end falls 3 residues outside the read, so it is completed with the germline J gene. V usage is TRBV2 and J usage is TRBJ1-4; 10 bases are a match to TRBD1. The length of the CDR3 is 17 residues. The germline V gene encodes CDR1 SNHLY and CDR2 FYNNEI. V trimming: 6 bases; J trimming: 5 bases; junction bases outside the gene matches: 12. The DNA read from the CDR3 is TGTGCCAGCAGAAAGGGACAGGGGCTCAGAAGAAATGAAAAA. Amino acid sequence: CASRKGQGLRRNEK. The full CDR3 is CASRKGQGLRRNEKLFF.

Note on this clone: The observed sequence ends 3 residues before the CDR3 terminus, with the missing tail filled in from the germline J gene. The chain links TRBV20-1 to TRBJ2-7, with TRBD2 as a possible D gene (5 bases). Trimming took off 5 bases at V and 5 bases at J, with 13 bases between the two ends. From germline, CDR1 is DFQATT and CDR2 SNEGSKA (reference sequence). This CDR3 has 12 residues. The CDR3 region is CSAPKIGDEQYF. CDR3 bases read: TGCAGTGCTCCCAAAATCGGGGACGAG.

Regarding this clone: The CDR3 end lies 3 residues beyond the end of the read and is filled in from the germline J gene. The genes are TRBV7-2 and TRBJ2-4; D is uncertain. Germline CDR1 is SGHTA and CDR2 is FQGNSA. The CDR3 contains 14 residues. This CDR3 reads CASSSRRSNQPQYF. The DNA read from the CDR3 is TGTGCCAGCAGCTCTCGACGTAGCAATCAGCCT.

Comment on this clone: The missing CDR3 end, 3 residues past where the read stops, is filled in from the germline J gene. The chain employs TRBV6-1 and TRBJ1-2; 7 bases line up with TRBD1. The CDR3 is 16 residues long. Trimming took 2 bases from V and 7 from J; bases not matched to a gene: 13. Looked up from germline, CDR1 is MNHNS and CDR2 is SASEGT. CDR3 DNA (partial): TGTGCCAGCAGTGAACGATTGTGGGACAGAGTCCGTGGC. It specifies CASSERLWDRVRG. The CDR3 as a whole reads CASSERLWDRVRGYTF.

Regarding this clone: The read terminates 3 residues ahead of where the CDR3 ends, so the germline J gene completes it. The V call is TRBV19, the J call TRBJ1-2; 10 nucleotides agree with TRBD1. Trimming at V came to 8 bases and at J to 1 base, leaving 10 bases not matched to a gene. Germline V gene sequence: CDR1 LNHDA, CDR2 SQIVND (reference sequence). The CDR3 loop spans 16 amino acids. The covered CDR3 bases are TGTGCCAGTGTTGACAGGGGGCGGACAGTTAACTATGGC. Its protein product is CASVDRGRTVNYG. The full CDR3 protein is CASVDRGRTVNYGYTF.

Note on this clone: From the germline J gene comes the end of the CDR3, since the read stops 3 residues before it. The genes are TRBV30 and TRBJ2-7, with 13 bases lining up with TRBD2. The CDR3 loop spans 19 amino acids. Germline assignment: CDR1 GTSNPN and CDR2 SVGIG (reference sequence). V trimming: 0 bases; J trimming: 6 bases; junction bases outside the gene matches: 17. CDR3 bases read: TGTGCCTGGAGTGTAACCCCCGGACTAGCGGGAGTTTCCCTACGCGAG. Amino acid sequence: CAWSVTPGLAGVSLRE. The entire CDR3 protein reads CAWSVTPGLAGVSLREQYF.

CDR3 loop: CASSQQGALTHTDTQYF. CDR3 DNA (partial): TGTGCCAGCAGTCAACAGGGGGCACTCACCCACACAGATACG. The rearrangement joins TRBV7-6 to TRBJ2-3; 9 bases are shared with TRBD1. The read stops 3 residues short of the end of the CDR3; the missing end is completed from the germline J gene. J lost 2 bases, V lost 6 bases, and 12 bases had no gene match. Germline V gene lookup returns CDR1 SGHVS and CDR2 FNYEAQ. There are 17 residues in the CDR3.

Regarding this clone: The CDR3 goes on 3 residues after the read ends, and that part is filled in from the germline J gene. The rearrangement uses TRBV19 and TRBJ2-2, with TRBD2 as a possible D gene (6 bases). Germline loops: CDR1 LNHDA, CDR2 SQIVND (reference sequence). V was shortened by 5 bases and J by 1 base, with 11 bases between the two germline ends. The CDR3 length is 15 residues. The CDR3 is CASSPGLRNTGELFF. The part of the CDR3 DNA that was read is TGTGCCAGTAGTCCGGGACTCAGGAACACCGGGGAG.

Remarks on this clone: Germline is not matched at one junction end, which may reflect a read error. Read data end 3 residues before the CDR3 end; the end is taken from the germline J gene. The same CDR3 is also encoded by other DNA sequences in this sample. This chain connects TRBV7-9 to TRBJ1-3, with TRBD1 identical over 7 bases. CDR1 is SEHNR, CDR2 FQNEAQ, per germline (reference sequence). The CDR3 totals 14 residues. CDR3 sequence: CASRSRGFGNTIYF. The sequenced part of the CDR3 DNA is TGTGCCAGCAGAAGCAGGGGGTTCGGAAACACA.

As concerns this clone: The read comes to an end 3 residues before the CDR3 does, leaving the germline J gene to fill in the end. V gene TRBV7-2 combines with J gene TRBJ2-2; 8 bases line up with TRBD2. The length of the CDR3 is 15 residues. Germline CDR1 is SGHTA and CDR2 is FQGNSA. V dropped 0 bases and J dropped 6; count of bases not matched to a gene: 3. The CDR3 DNA, read in part, is TGTGCCAGCAGCTTAGCTAGCGGGGTCCCCGGGGAG. Encoded protein: CASSLASGVPGE. The whole CDR3 reads CASSLASGVPGELFF.

Points on this clone: One end of the junction is discordant with germline, which a read error may explain. The CDR3 end is not reached by the read, which stops 3 residues before it; the germline J gene fills it in. Within the sample, other DNA sequences also encode this same CDR3. This rearrangement joins TRBV7-3 to TRBJ2-1, with D hard to call. The CDR3 runs 14 residues. Germline V gene lookup returns CDR1 SGHTA and CDR2 FQGTGA. The sequenced CDR3 bases are TGTGCCAGTAGCTTAGGCCAGTCGAACAATGAG. Protein product: CASSLGQSNNE. The entire CDR3 reads CASSLGQSNNEQFF.

Worth noting for this clone: The read gets to within 3 residues of the CDR3 end, and the germline J gene fills in the rest. The chain couples TRBV20-1 to TRBJ2-4; D ambiguous. The germline CDR1 and CDR2 sequences are DFQATT and SNEGSKA (reference sequence). The length of the CDR3 is 12 residues. This chain's CDR3 is CSASDWIASQYF. The sequenced CDR3 bases are TGCAGTGCCAGTGACTGGATAGCATCT.